The clone carrying this T cell receptor (beta chain) was seen a single time. This specimen comes from a study of shared T cell receptors in the human thymus. Repertoires were generated with immunoSEQ multiplex PCR, while TCRdb's copy carries only in-frame clones and drops some. Here the sample spans about 500,000 clones, around three quarters being singletons. Germline CDR1 is GTSNPN and CDR2 is SVGIG (reference sequence). This CDR3 is 13 amino acids long. The V end was cut by 3 bases, the J end by 9 bases, with 15 bases between. This same sample was also part of a study on human thymus T cells.

The sequence was collected from a boy less than two years old with a congenital heart defect. The chain recombines TRBV30 with TRBJ2-1, with D unresolved. Material for sequencing was thymocytes. CDR3 region: CAWRPTDRLEQFF. DNA of the CDR3: TGTGCCTGGAGACCGACTGACCGTCTTGAGCAGTTCTTC. Full variable domain (remainder filled in from reference TRBV30 and TRBJ2-1): SQTIHQWPATLVQPVGSPLSLECTVEGTSNPNLYWYRQAAGRGLQLLFYSVGIGQISSEVPQNLSASRPQDRQFILSSKKLLLSDSGFYLCAWRPTDRLEQFFGPGTRLTVL.